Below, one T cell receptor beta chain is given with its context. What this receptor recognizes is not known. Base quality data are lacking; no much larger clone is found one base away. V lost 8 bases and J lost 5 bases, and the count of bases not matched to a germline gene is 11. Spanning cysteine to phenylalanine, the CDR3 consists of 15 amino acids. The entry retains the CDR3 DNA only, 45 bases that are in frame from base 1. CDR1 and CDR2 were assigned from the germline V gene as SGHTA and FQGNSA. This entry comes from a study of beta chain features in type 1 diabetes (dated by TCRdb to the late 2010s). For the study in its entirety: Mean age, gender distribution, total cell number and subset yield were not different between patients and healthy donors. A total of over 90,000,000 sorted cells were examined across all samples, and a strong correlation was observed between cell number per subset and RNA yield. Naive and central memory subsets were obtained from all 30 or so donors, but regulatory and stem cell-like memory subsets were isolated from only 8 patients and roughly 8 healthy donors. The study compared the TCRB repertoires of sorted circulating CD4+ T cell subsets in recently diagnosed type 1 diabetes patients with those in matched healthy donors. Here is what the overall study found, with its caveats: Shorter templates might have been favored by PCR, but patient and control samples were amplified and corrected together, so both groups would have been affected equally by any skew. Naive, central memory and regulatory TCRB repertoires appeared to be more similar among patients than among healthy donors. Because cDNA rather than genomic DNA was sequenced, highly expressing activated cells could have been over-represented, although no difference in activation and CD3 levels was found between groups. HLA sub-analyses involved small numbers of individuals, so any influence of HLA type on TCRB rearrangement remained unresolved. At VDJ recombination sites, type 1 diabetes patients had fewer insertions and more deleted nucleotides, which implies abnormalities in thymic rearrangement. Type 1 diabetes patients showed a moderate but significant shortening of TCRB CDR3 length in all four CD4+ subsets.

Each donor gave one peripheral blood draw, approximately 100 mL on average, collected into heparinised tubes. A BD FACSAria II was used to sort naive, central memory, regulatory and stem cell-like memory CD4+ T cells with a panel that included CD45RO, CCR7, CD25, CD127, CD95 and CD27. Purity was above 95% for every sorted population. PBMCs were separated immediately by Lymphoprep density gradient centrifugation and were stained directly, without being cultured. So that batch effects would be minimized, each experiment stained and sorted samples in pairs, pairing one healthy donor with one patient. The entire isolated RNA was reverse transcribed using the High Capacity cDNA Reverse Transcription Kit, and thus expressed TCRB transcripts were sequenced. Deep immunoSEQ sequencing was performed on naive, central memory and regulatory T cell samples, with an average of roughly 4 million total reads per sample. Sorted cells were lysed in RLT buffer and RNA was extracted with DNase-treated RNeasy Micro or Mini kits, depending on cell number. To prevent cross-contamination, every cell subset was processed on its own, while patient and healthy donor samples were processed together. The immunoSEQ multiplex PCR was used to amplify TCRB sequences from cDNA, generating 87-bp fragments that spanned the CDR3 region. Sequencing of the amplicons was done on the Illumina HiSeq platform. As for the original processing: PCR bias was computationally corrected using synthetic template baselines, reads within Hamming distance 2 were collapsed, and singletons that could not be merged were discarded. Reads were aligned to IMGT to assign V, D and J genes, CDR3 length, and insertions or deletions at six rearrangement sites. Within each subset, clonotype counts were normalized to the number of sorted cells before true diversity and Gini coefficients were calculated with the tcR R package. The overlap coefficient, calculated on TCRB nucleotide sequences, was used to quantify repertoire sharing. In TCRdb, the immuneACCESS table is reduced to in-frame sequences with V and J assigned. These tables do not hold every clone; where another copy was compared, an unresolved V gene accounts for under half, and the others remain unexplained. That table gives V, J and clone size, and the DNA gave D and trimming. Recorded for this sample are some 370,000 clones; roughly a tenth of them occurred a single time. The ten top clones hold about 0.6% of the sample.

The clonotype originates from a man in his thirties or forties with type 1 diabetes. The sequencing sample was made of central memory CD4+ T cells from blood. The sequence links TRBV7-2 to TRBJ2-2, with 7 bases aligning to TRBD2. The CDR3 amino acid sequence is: CASSRGGSQTGELFF. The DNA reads TGTGCCAGCTCTCGGGGCGGGAGCCAAACCGGGGAGCTGTTTTTT.